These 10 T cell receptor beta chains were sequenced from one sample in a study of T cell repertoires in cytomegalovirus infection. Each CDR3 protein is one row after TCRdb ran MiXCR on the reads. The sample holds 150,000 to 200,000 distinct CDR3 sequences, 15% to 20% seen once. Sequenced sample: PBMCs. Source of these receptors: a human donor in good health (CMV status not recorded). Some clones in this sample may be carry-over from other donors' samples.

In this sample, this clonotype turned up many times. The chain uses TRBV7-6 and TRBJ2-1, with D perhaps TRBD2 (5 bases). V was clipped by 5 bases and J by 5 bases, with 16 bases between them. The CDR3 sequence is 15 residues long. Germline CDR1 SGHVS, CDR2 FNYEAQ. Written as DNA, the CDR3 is TGTGCCAGCAGCCCGACGGGGTGGACGGACAATGAGCAGTTCTTC. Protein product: CASSPTGWTDNEQFF.

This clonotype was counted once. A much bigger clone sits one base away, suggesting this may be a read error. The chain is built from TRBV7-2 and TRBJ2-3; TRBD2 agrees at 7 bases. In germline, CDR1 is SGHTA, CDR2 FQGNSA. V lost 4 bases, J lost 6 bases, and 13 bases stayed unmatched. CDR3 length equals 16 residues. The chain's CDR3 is CASSWTRGRSMDTQYF. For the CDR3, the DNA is TGTGCCAGCAGCTGGACTAGAGGGAGGAGCATGGATACGCAGTATTTT.

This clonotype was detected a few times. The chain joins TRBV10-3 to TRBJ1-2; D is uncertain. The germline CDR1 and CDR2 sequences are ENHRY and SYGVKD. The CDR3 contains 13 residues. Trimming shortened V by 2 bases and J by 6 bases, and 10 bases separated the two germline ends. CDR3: CAISETWSDGYTF. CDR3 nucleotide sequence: TGTGCCATCAGTGAGACCTGGTCCGATGGCTACACCTTC.

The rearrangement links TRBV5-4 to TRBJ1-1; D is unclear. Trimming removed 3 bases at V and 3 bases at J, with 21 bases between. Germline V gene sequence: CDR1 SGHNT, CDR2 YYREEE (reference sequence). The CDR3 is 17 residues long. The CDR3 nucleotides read TGTGCCAGCAGCTCCGACACCTCTGAAAGGGTGGACACTGAAGCTTTCTTT. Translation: CASSSDTSERVDTEAFF.

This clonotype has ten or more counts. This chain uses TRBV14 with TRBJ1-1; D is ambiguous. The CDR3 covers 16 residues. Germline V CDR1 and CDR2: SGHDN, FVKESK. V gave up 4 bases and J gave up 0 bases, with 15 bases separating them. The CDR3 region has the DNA TGTGCCAGCAGCCCGTTGATGGTGGCGTTGAACACTGAAGCTTTCTTT. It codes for CASSPLMVALNTEAFF.

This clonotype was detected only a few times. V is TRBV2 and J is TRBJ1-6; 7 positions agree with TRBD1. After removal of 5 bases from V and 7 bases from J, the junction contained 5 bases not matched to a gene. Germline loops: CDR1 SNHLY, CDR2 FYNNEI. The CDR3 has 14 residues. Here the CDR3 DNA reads TGTGCCAGCAGTTCGACAGGGCGCAATTCACCCCTCCACTTT. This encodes CASSSTGRNSPLHF.

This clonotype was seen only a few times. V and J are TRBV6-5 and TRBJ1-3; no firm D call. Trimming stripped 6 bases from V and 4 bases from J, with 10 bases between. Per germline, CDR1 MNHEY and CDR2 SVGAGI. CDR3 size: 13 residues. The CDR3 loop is CASRTIGGNTIYF. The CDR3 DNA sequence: TGTGCCAGCAGAACCATAGGAGGAAACACCATATATTTT.

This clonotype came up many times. CDR3 residues: CASSQENRGNTEAFF. The CDR3 nucleotides read TGTGCCAGCAGCCAAGAGAACCGGGGAAACACTGAAGCTTTCTTT. The rearrangement uses TRBV4-2 and TRBJ1-1; D gene uncertain. V was trimmed by 0 bases and J by 2 bases, leaving 10 bases between them. The CDR3 spans 15 residues. The V gene's germline CDR1 is LGHNA and CDR2 YNFKEQ.

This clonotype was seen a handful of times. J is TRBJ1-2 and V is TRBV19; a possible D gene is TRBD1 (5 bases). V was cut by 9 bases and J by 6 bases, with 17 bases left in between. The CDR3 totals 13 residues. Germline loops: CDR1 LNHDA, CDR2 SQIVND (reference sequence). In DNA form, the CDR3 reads TGTGCCAGCATGCTGGGGCAGACCCATGGCTACACCTTC. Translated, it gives CASMLGQTHGYTF.

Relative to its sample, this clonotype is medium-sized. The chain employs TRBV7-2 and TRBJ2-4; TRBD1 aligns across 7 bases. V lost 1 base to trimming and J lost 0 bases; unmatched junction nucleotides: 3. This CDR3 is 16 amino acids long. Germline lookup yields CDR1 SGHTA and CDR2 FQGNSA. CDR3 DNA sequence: TGTGCCAGCAGCTTAGAAGGGGGCCAAGCCAAAAACATTCAGTACTTC. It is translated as CASSLEGGQAKNIQYF.